This TCR beta chain was recorded in a study of CD8+ T cells in alopecia areata. As for the study in general: Severity of treated patients was scored by affected scalp percentage. Study-level findings and limits: Having one nonresponder leaves uncertain how baseline CD8+ expansion relates to response. Resident alphabeta T-cell populations of normal skin are likewise subject to sequencing in scalp samples.

Treatment described: oral pan-JAK inhibitor, 5-10 mg twice daily. RNA extraction and reverse transcription yielded cDNA as sequencing template. The method was immunoSEQ multiplex PCR; TCRdb's version includes in-frame clones alone and lacks a portion of them. The data show under 350,000 clones, 55% to 70% seen once. This clone showed up just a few times. As yet, its antigen is unknown. This sequence was found in a human donor with alopecia areata. This sample comprised CD4+ T cells sorted from blood, obtained at week 24, from a patient treated with tofacitinib.

This CDR3 reads CASSQRTGAASPLHF. CDR3 DNA: TGTGCCAGCAGTCAACGGACAGGGGCGGCTTCACCCCTCCACTTT. The chain combines TRBV27 with TRBJ1-6, with 9 positions matching TRBD1. The CDR3 length is 15 residues. Germline V lookup: CDR1 MNHEY, CDR2 SMNVEV (reference sequence). V shed 5 bases, J shed 9 bases, and the junction held 8 bases outside the gene matches.